The 7 T cell receptor beta chains below all came from one sample that was sequenced in a study of T cell responses to AZD1222 COVID-19 vaccine. TCRdb's table, derived via immunoSEQ multiplex PCR, lists solely in-frame clones and lacks some. The sample has roughly 270,000 clones; almost 95% are singletons. This specimen consisted of peripheral blood, obtained 28 days after the second AZD1222 dose. These receptors all stem from an adult who received the AZD1222 COVID-19 vaccine.

The rearrangement joins TRBV23-1 to TRBJ2-5, with TRBD2 matching over 14 bases. TRBV23-1 is marked as an open reading frame, function uncertain. This CDR3 region has 20 residues. With V trimmed by 7 bases and J by 4 bases, 20 bases remained unmatched. CDR3 amino acids: CASKSTPPGLAGAGGETQYF. The CDR3 region has the DNA TGCGCCAGCAAGTCCACCCCCCCGGGACTAGCGGGAGCAGGGGGAGAGACCCAGTACTTC.

V gene TRBV12-3 or TRBV12-4 combines with J gene TRBJ1-2, with D unclear. Trimming stripped 3 bases from V and 12 bases from J, with 14 bases between. The CDR3 covers 12 residues. The CDR3: CASSFRGQENTF. CDR3 nucleotides: TGTGCCAGCAGTTTCCGTGGGCAGGAGAACACCTTC.

This clone was seen more than once but under ten times. J is TRBJ2-7 and V is TRBV7-9, with a weak D call TRBD2 (6 bases). The CDR3 consists of 11 residues. CDR1 is SEHNR and CDR2 is FQNEAQ in the germline V gene (reference sequence). V was trimmed by 6 bases and J by 7 bases, leaving 10 bases between them. CDR3 protein: CASSQGREQYF. In nucleotides, the CDR3 is TGTGCCAGCAGTCAAGGGAGGGAGCAGTACTTC. The full variable domain, in which reference TRBV7-9 and TRBJ2-7 provide the parts outside the CDR3, is DTGVSQNPRHKITKRGQNVTFRCDPISEHNRLYWYRQTLGQGPEFLTYFQNEAQLEKSRLLSDRFSAERPKGSFSTLEIQRTEQGDSAMYLCASSQGREQYFGPGTRLTVT.

V and J are TRBV10-1 and TRBJ2-2, with 7 bases aligning to TRBD1. The CDR3 totals 16 residues. V lost 8 bases to trimming and J lost 8 bases; unmatched junction nucleotides: 17. CDR1 WNHNN and CDR2 SYGVQD come from the germline V gene (reference sequence). As DNA, the CDR3 is TGCGCCAGCTTGTTTTCTCAAGACAGGGTTTGTGGGGAGCTGTTTTTT. It is translated as CASLFSQDRVCGELFF.

The chain employs TRBV13 and TRBJ2-2; D possibly corresponds to TRBD2 (6 bases). This CDR3 has 13 amino acids. Trimming took off 5 bases at V and 7 bases at J, with 11 bases between the two ends. Germline V gives CDR1 PRHDT, CDR2 FYEKMQ (reference sequence). The CDR3 loop is CASSLGRGGELFF. The CDR3 DNA reads as TGTGCCAGCAGCCTCGGGAGAGGCGGGGAGCTGTTTTTT. Full variable domain (remainder filled in from reference TRBV13 and TRBJ2-2): AAGVIQSPRHLIKEKRETATLKCYPIPRHDTVYWYQQGPGQDPQFLISFYEKMQSDKGSIPDRFSAQQFSDYHSELNMSSLELGDSALYFCASSLGRGGELFFGEGSRLTVL.

The chain employs TRBV7-9 and TRBJ2-7; 9 bases are a match to TRBD1. The CDR3 is 14 amino acids. Germline values: CDR1 SEHNR, CDR2 FQNEAQ (reference sequence). The ends lost 4 bases at V and 2 bases at J; junction bases unmatched: 3. In nucleotides, the CDR3 is TGTGCCAGCAGCTCCGGGACAGGGCCCTACGAGCAGTACTTC. This encodes CASSSGTGPYEQYF.

With respect to this clone: Other DNA sequences of this sample code for an identical CDR3. The V call is TRBV6-5, the J call TRBJ2-7; D is uncertain. This CDR3 is built from 13 residues. Germline V gene sequence: CDR1 MNHEY, CDR2 SVGAGI. V dropped 6 bases and J dropped 2 bases, with 11 bases sitting between them. The CDR3 region is CASSPGPPYEQYF. The CDR3 DNA is TGTGCCAGCAGCCCCGGGCCTCCCTACGAGCAGTACTTC.